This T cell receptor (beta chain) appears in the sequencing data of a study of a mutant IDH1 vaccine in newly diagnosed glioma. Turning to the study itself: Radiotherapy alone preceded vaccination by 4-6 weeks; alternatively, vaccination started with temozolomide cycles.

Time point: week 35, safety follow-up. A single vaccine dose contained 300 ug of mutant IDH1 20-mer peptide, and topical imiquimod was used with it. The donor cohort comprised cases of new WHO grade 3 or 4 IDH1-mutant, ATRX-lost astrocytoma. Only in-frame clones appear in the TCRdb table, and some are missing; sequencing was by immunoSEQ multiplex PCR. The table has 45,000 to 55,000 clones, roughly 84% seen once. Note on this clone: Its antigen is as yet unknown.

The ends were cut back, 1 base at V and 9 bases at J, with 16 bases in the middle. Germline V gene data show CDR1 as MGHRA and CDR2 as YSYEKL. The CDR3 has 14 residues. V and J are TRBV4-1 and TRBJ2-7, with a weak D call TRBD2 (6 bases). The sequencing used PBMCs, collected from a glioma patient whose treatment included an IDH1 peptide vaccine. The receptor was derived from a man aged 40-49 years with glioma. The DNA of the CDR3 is TGCGCCAGCAGCCAAGCGGCAGCAGGGACTCGGCAGTACTTC. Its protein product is CASSQAAAGTRQYF.